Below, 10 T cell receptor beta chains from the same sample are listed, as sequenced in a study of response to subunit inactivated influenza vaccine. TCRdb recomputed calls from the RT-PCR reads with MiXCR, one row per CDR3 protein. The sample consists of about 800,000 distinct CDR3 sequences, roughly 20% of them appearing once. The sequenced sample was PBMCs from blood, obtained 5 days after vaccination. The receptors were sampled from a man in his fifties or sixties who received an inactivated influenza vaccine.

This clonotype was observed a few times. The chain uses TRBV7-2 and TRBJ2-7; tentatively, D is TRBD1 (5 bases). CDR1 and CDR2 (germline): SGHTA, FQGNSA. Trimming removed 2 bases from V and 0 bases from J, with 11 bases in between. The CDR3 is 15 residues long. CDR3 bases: TGTGCCAGCAGCTTAAAAGCTGACAGCTCCTACGAGCAGTACTTC. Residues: CASSLKADSSYEQYF. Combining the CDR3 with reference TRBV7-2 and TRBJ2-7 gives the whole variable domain GAGVSQSPSNKVTEKGKDVELRCDPISGHTALYWYRQSLGQGLEFLIYFQGNSAPDKSGLPSDRFSAERTGGSVSTLTIQRTQQEDSAVYLCASSLKADSSYEQYFGPGTRLTVT.

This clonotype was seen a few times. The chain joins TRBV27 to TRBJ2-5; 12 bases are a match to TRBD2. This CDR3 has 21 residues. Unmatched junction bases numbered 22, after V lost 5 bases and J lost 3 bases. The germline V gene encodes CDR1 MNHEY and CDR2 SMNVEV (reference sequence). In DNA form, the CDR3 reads TGTGCCAGCAGTAACCGCCGTTACGGTCCTAGCGGGAGGGGTGGCGAAGAGACCCAGTACTTC. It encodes CASSNRRYGPSGRGGEETQYF.

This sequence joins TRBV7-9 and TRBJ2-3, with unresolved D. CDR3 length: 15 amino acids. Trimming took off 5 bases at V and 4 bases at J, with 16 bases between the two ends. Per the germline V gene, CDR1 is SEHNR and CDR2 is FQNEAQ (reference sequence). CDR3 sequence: CASSTRATGPDTQYF. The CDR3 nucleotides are TGTGCCAGCAGCACCCGGGCCACTGGCCCAGATACGCAGTATTTT.

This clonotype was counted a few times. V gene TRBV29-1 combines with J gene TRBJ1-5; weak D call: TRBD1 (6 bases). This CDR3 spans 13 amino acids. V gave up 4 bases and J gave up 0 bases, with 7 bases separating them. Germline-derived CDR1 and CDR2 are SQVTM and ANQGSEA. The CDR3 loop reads CSVAGDSNQPQHF. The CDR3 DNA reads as TGCAGCGTTGCAGGGGATAGCAATCAGCCCCAGCATTTT.

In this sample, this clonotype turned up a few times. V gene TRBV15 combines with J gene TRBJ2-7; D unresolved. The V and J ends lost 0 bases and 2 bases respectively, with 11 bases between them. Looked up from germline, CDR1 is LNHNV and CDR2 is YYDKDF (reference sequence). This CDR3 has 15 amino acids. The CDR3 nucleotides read TGTGCCACCAGCAGAGAGATGGGCGGAACCTACGAGCAGTACTTC. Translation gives CATSREMGGTYEQYF.

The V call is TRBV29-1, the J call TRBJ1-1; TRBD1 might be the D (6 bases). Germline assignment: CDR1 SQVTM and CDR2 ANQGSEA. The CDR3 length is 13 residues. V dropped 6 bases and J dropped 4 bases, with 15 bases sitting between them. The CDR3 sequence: CSVVQGWGTEAFF. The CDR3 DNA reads TGCAGCGTCGTACAGGGATGGGGCACTGAAGCTTTCTTT.

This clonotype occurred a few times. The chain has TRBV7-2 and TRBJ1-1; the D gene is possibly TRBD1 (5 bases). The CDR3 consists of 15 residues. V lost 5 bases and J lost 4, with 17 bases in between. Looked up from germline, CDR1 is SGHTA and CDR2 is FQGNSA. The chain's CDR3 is CASSPQPGPSTEAFF. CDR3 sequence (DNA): TGTGCCAGCAGCCCGCAACCGGGGCCTAGCACTGAAGCTTTCTTT. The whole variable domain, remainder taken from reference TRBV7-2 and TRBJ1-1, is GAGVSQSPSNKVTEKGKDVELRCDPISGHTALYWYRQSLGQGLEFLIYFQGNSAPDKSGLPSDRFSAERTGGSVSTLTIQRTQQEDSAVYLCASSPQPGPSTEAFFGQGTRLTVV.

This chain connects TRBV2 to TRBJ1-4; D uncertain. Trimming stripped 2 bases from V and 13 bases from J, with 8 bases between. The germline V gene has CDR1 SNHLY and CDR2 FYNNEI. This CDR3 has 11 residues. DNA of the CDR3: TGTGCCAGCAGTGAATCTTTCGGACTGTTTTTT. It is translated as CASSESFGLFF.

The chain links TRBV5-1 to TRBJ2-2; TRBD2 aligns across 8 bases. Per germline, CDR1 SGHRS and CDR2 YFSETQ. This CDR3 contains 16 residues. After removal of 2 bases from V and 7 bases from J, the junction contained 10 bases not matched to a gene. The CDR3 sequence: CASSLGPAGVNGELFF. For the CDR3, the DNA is TGCGCCAGCAGCTTAGGGCCAGCGGGAGTTAACGGGGAGCTGTTTTTT.

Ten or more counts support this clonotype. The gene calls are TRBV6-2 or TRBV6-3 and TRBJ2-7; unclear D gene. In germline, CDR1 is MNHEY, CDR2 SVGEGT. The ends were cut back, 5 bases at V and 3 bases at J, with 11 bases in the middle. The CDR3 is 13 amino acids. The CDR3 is CASSRALNYEQYF. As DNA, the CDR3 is TGTGCCAGCAGTCGGGCCCTAAACTACGAGCAGTACTTC.